This TCR beta chain was captured in a study of human T cells and chemical hapten exposure (dated by TCRdb to the early 2020s). As for the study more broadly: For sensitization, 2% DPC in acetone was applied to a roughly 2 cm by roughly 2 cm area of upper inner arm skin. Throughout the approximately 25-week study period, patients were also given weekly therapeutic DPC doses on the scalp. Patch testing was performed on the upper back with Finn chambers containing 0.01% DPC, and the patch tests were scored after 6 days according to International Contact Dermatitis Research Group standards. Most of the patients in the cohort were female, and the cohort covered alopecia areata with under or over 50% scalp involvement, alopecia totalis and alopecia universalis. The libraries were sequenced as a pool, and the TCR yield per sample differed mostly because of small variations in library volumes within the pool. In alopecia patients, the study followed how the peripheral blood TCR repertoire changed in vivo over primary and secondary sensitization to diphenylcyclopropenone (DPC), a hapten. Blood was sampled from patients pre-sensitization (week 0) and at 2, 6 and about 24 weeks after DPC sensitization. Blood for TCR sequencing was provided by twenty-nine alopecia patients at one to four time points (pre-sensitization, 2, 6 and 24 weeks). Study-wide findings and limitations: Because all patients had alopecia, a presumed autoimmune disease, the immune response of the patients might differ from that of healthy individuals. Repeated subsampling changed both the strength of the expansion versus patch-test correlation and the threshold at which that correlation became significant. Patch test score was positively correlated with the number of PT1 expanded TCRs, with significance at thresholds 8, 16 and 32 but not at 4. No change with DPC sensitization was found in the number of TCRs above 1 in 1000 frequency, and no evidence of global repertoire structure alterations was found. Compared with pre-sensitization or healthy control sets, expanded TCRs formed significantly more large CDR3 similarity clusters, which is consistent with antigen-driven responses.

This clonotype has just a few counts. The clone's antigen remains unknown. Base qualities are missing; no much larger clone stands one base away. The receptor library was made with RACE. Sequencing was carried out with a NextSeq 500. During library preparation, unique molecular identifiers were attached to individual cDNA molecules so that TCRs could be counted in a quantitative, reproducible way. For every blood RNA sample, sequencing covered both the TCR alpha and TCR beta chains. The study's processing was this. Samples had a median of roughly 91,000 TCRs, with a range from about 23,224 to 750,000. The Decombinator software suite was used to annotate V, J and CDR3 in the TCR reads. For PS versus PT1 abundance plots, all samples were subsampled to the same number of TCRs (28,000). TCRs were defined as expanded if absent before sensitization and observed at least eight times at the 2-week time point. TCRdb handled the public reads itself, with Q25 trimming in fastp and clone calling in MiXCR, and kept productive beta chains. Every CDR3 protein is listed once, alongside the most common genes and DNA of its rows. TCRdb, rather than the study authors, made the V and J calls. This sample has 350,000 to 450,000 distinct CDR3 sequences in its table, and roughly 5% of those were observed once. Clones ranked in the top ten supply 2.5% to 3% of the sample.

Read against the paper, the sample's time point label means: pre-sensitization, week 0. The treatment or condition label on this specimen signifies: therapeutic diphenylcyclopropenone sensitization with weekly scalp DPC. At every patch-test visit, the blood draw took place before the patch test was put on. Eligible patients were aged 18 to 70, diagnosed with alopecia, deemed suitable for DPC therapy, and excluded if pregnant. Total RNA was extracted from unfractionated whole blood that had been collected in Tempus Blood RNA tubes. The receptor was derived from a woman between 50 and 59 years old with alopecia areata. Some clones in this sample may be carry-over from other donors' samples. Sample: whole blood, taken in connection with sensitization to the hapten diphenylcyclopropenone (DPC).

The nucleotide sequence is TGTGCCAGCAGCCGGACAGGATGGAACTATGGCTACACCTTC. It translates as CASSRTGWNYGYTF. The V gene is TRBV14 and the J gene is TRBJ1-2; TRBD1 aligns with 7 central bases. For this chain, trimming is 4 bases at the V end and 2 bases at the J end, and the number of junction bases without a gene match is 4. Reading from cysteine to phenylalanine, the CDR3 counts 14 amino acids. The kept DNA is CDR3 alone, 42 bases in frame from the first base. Via the germline V gene, CDR1 is SGHDN and CDR2 FVKESK.